These 31 T cell receptor beta chains were all obtained from the same sample, sequenced in a study of cytomegalovirus exposure and HLA in healthy donors (dated by TCRdb to between 2016 and 2019). Library method: the immunoSEQ multiplex PCR assay. TCRdb limited this immuneACCESS table to in-frame rearrangements with V and J called. A share of clones is missing; checked studies link under half to unresolved V genes, and the rest is unexplained. The sample table shows about 220,000 clones, and about 90% are seen once. The top ten clones comprise 0.85% to 1.2% of the sample. What was sequenced was PBMCs. The receptors here all came from a woman aged 18-29 years in good health and CMV-seronegative.

The chain carries TRBV4-1 and TRBJ1-5; D gene uncertain. The CDR3 sequence is 15 residues long. Trimming cost V 1 base and J 2 bases, with 9 bases left between them. Per the germline V gene, CDR1 is MGHRA and CDR2 is YSYEKL. Written as DNA, the CDR3 is TGCGCCAGCAGCCAAGTTCGTCAGGGCAATCAGCCCCAGCATTTT. As protein: CASSQVRQGNQPQHF.

The chain is built from TRBV5-1 and TRBJ2-5; 7 bases are shared with TRBD1. The CDR3 covers 17 residues. V gave up 2 bases and J gave up 0 bases; unmatched junction bases: 10. The germline V gene has CDR1 SGHRS and CDR2 YFSETQ. The CDR3 protein is CASSFGLQTGYQETQYF. The CDR3 coding sequence is TGCGCCAGCAGCTTCGGACTGCAGACAGGGTACCAAGAGACCCAGTACTTC.

Worth noting for this clone: A junction boundary mismatches the germline segment, possibly from a read error. V usage is TRBV7-7 and J usage is TRBJ2-5; 15 bases map to TRBD2. Germline-derived CDR1 and CDR2 are SSHAT and FNYEAQ (reference sequence). CDR3 size: 18 residues. The CDR3 coding sequence is TGTGCTAGCAGCTTGCTCCCTAGGACTAGCGGGAGGGCTGAGACCCAGTACTTC. Residues: CASSLLPRTSGRAETQYF. Based on the CDR3 plus reference TRBV7-7 and TRBJ2-5, the full variable domain is GAGVSQSPRYKVTKRGQDVTLRCDPISSHATLYWYQQALGQGPEFLTYFNYEAQPDKSGLPSDRFSAERPEGSISTLTIQRTEQRDSAMYRCASSLLPRTSGRAETQYFGPGTRLLVL.

The genes are TRBV5-8 and TRBJ2-7; 7 nucleotides align to TRBD1. Trimming removed 2 bases from V and 3 bases from J; junction bases left unmatched: 11. Germline lookup yields CDR1 SGHTS and CDR2 YDEGEE. The CDR3 has 16 residues. The CDR3 DNA sequence: TGTGCCAGCAGCTTATACACGGGACAGATAAACTACGAGCAGTACTTC. It codes for CASSLYTGQINYEQYF.

This chain connects TRBV19 to TRBJ2-7; D is possibly TRBD1 (5 bases). V was pared by 10 bases and J by 3 bases, with 19 bases between. Germline V gene lookup returns CDR1 LNHDA and CDR2 SQIVND (reference sequence). The CDR3 extends over 14 amino acids. The CDR3 sequence is CATRQGASFYEQYF. CDR3 bases: TGTGCCACGCGCCAGGGCGCTAGTTTCTACGAGCAGTACTTC.

V is TRBV27 and J is TRBJ2-1; D remains ambiguous. Trimming took 4 bases from V and 5 from J, leaving 12 bases between them. CDR1 is MNHEY, CDR2 SMNVEV, per germline (reference sequence). CDR3 length: 14 residues. This chain's CDR3 is CASSSRFRNNEQFF. The CDR3 nucleotides are TGTGCCAGCAGTTCCCGTTTCAGAAACAATGAGCAGTTCTTC.

J is TRBJ2-1 and V is TRBV27, with D unresolved. V was pared by 2 bases and J by 0 bases, with 8 bases between. Germline V gives CDR1 MNHEY, CDR2 SMNVEV (reference sequence). This CDR3 has 15 amino acids. The CDR3 bases are TGTGCCAGCAGTTTAACCCGGTCCTCCTACAATGAGCAGTTCTTC. The encoded protein is CASSLTRSSYNEQFF.

This chain joins TRBV6-1 and TRBJ2-1, with TRBD1 as a possible D gene (5 bases). The germline CDR1 and CDR2 sequences are MNHNS and SASEGT. Trimming took 4 bases from V and 0 from J, leaving 13 bases between them. The CDR3 totals 16 residues. The CDR3 is CASSGPARVSYNEQFF. The CDR3 DNA follows: TGTGCCAGCAGTGGACCGGCCAGGGTCTCCTACAATGAGCAGTTCTTC.

This clone came up a few times. This chain uses TRBV11-3 with TRBJ1-1, with 8 bases aligning to TRBD1. The V gene's germline CDR1 is SGHNT and CDR2 YENEEA. The length of the CDR3 is 14 residues. Trimming removed 5 bases from V and 2 bases from J; junction bases left unmatched: 4. DNA for the CDR3: TGTGCCAGCAGCCCGGGACAGGCCAACACTGAAGCTTTCTTT. Translated: CASSPGQANTEAFF.

The chain uses TRBV7-8 and TRBJ2-5; D may be TRBD1 (5 bases). The CDR3 totals 16 residues. CDR1 is SGHVS and CDR2 is FQNEAQ in the germline V gene. V dropped 5 bases and J dropped 4 bases, with 20 bases sitting between them. CDR3 loop: CASSPDGALRRETQYF. The CDR3 DNA follows: TGTGCCAGCAGCCCCGATGGGGCACTTCGACGAGAGACCCAGTACTTC.

The V call is TRBV6-1, the J call TRBJ2-7, with 10 bases that match TRBD2. V was pared by 4 bases and J by 7 bases, with 13 bases of the junction left unmatched. The CDR3 extends over 16 amino acids. Per the germline V gene, CDR1 is MNHNS and CDR2 is SASEGT. The CDR3 nucleotides read TGTGCCAGCAGTGTCTTCCAAGCGGGAGGGAGGGAAGAGCAGTACTTC. Amino acids: CASSVFQAGGREEQYF.

This clone was counted many times. The chain employs TRBV5-6 and TRBJ1-2, with D perhaps matching TRBD1 (5 bases). This CDR3 region has 15 residues. Germline CDR1 reads SGHDT; CDR2 reads YYEEEE. V lost 0 bases, J lost 8 bases, and 17 bases lay in between. CDR3 amino acids: CASSLGTQGSRGYTF. The CDR3 DNA sequence: TGTGCCAGCAGCTTGGGGACGCAGGGATCTCGCGGCTACACCTTC.

The chain joins TRBV28 to TRBJ1-2; 7 bases are shared with TRBD1. CDR1 and CDR2 (germline): MDHEN, SYDVKM. J gave up 5 bases and V 8 bases, and 14 bases lay outside the gene matches. The CDR3 extends over 15 amino acids. As DNA, the CDR3 is TGTGCCAGCGGGCTGACAGGGCTGAAGGGGTATGGCTACACCTTC. Amino acid sequence: CASGLTGLKGYGYTF.

This sequence joins TRBV7-2 and TRBJ1-4, with TRBD1 matching 7 bases. CDR1 is SGHTA, CDR2 FQGNSA, per germline. The CDR3 covers 17 residues. V lost 2 bases, J lost 7 bases, and 13 bases stayed unmatched. The CDR3 nucleotides are TGTGCCAGCAGCTTATCGAGCAGCCGGGACAGAGGTGAAAAACTGTTTTTT. This encodes CASSLSSSRDRGEKLFF.

In its sample, this clone was seen a few times. CDR3 sequence reads: CASSFIGDEQYF. As DNA, the CDR3 is TGTGCCAGCAGTTTCATAGGGGACGAGCAGTACTTC. The chain joins TRBV27 to TRBJ2-7, with a possible D match to TRBD1 (5 bases). V was cut by 3 bases and J by 5 bases, with 8 bases left in between. Looked up from germline, CDR1 is MNHEY and CDR2 is SMNVEV (reference sequence). This CDR3 spans 12 amino acids.

This sequence joins TRBV6-1 and TRBJ1-2; 10 nucleotides agree with TRBD1. The V gene end was trimmed by 1 base and the J gene end by 8 bases; junction bases not matched to a gene: 7. The length of the CDR3 is 15 residues. CDR1 is MNHNS and CDR2 is SASEGT in the germline V gene. The chain's CDR3 is CASSEVGDRGEGYTF. For the CDR3, the DNA is TGTGCCAGCAGTGAAGTCGGGGACAGGGGAGAAGGCTACACCTTC.

The chain recombines TRBV7-8 with TRBJ2-7, with 9 positions matching TRBD2. CDR3 size: 16 residues. V shed 1 base and J 3 bases; nucleotides not matched to a gene: 7. Germline V lookup: CDR1 SGHVS, CDR2 FQNEAQ. The CDR3 nucleotides read TGTGCCAGCAGCTTAGATCCTAGCGGGAAGATCTACGAGCAGTACTTC. Its protein is CASSLDPSGKIYEQYF.

This chain links TRBV5-1 with TRBJ2-5, with 9 bases aligning to TRBD2. Trimming took 0 bases from V and 5 from J; bases not matched to a gene: 8. The germline V gene has CDR1 SGHRS and CDR2 YFSETQ. This CDR3 contains 16 residues. CDR3 region: CASSLGIAGDGETQYF. The CDR3 DNA follows: TGCGCCAGCAGCTTGGGTATAGCGGGGGATGGCGAGACCCAGTACTTC. Full variable domain (remainder filled in from reference TRBV5-1 and TRBJ2-5): KAGVTQTPRYLIKTRGQQVTLSCSPISGHRSVSWYQQTPGQGLQFLFEYFSETQRNKGNFPGRFSGRQFSNSRSEMNVSTLELGDSALYLCASSLGIAGDGETQYFGPGTRLLVL.

The V and J genes are TRBV19 and TRBJ1-4; D remains ambiguous. V was shortened by 2 bases and J by 7 bases, with 8 bases between the two germline ends. Germline V lookup: CDR1 LNHDA, CDR2 SQIVND (reference sequence). The CDR3 loop spans 13 amino acids. CDR3 amino acids: CASSIRRGEKLFF. CDR3 DNA: TGTGCCAGTAGTATACGACGGGGTGAAAAACTGTTTTTT.

The chain recombines TRBV19 with TRBJ2-5; 8 bases line up with TRBD1. The V gene end was trimmed by 5 bases and the J gene end by 7 bases; junction bases not matched to a gene: 15. Per germline, CDR1 LNHDA and CDR2 SQIVND (reference sequence). CDR3 length equals 16 residues. The CDR3 DNA follows: TGTGCCAGTAGTCGCCACGCCGGACAGGGAGTGGGGACCCAGTACTTC. Residues: CASSRHAGQGVGTQYF.

The chain couples TRBV27 to TRBJ2-7; tentative D call: TRBD2 (6 bases). Germline CDR1 MNHEY, CDR2 SMNVEV (reference sequence). This CDR3 is 14 amino acids long. V dropped 1 base and J dropped 4 bases, with 11 bases sitting between them. CDR3 residues: CASSLLGTFYEQYF. The CDR3 DNA sequence: TGTGCCAGCAGTTTATTGGGGACTTTTTACGAGCAGTACTTC.

The V and J genes are TRBV20-1 and TRBJ2-5; D might be TRBD2 (6 bases). Trimming took off 6 bases at V and 5 bases at J, with 10 bases between the two ends. Per germline, CDR1 DFQATT and CDR2 SNEGSKA (reference sequence). The CDR3 runs to 11 residues. In DNA form, the CDR3 reads TGCAGTGCGCGGGGTTGGGAGACCCAGTACTTC. This translates into CSARGWETQYF.

The chain recombines TRBV27 with TRBJ1-1; 10 bases line up with TRBD1. CDR3 length: 14 residues. The trim removed 6 bases at V and 3 bases at J, leaving 4 bases unmatched. The germline gives CDR1 MNHEY, CDR2 SMNVEV (reference sequence). The CDR3 here is CASRPGQGHTEAFF. CDR3 coding DNA: TGTGCCAGCAGACCGGGACAGGGGCACACTGAAGCTTTCTTT.

V is TRBV18 and J is TRBJ2-3, with 7 nucleotides matching TRBD2. The length of the CDR3 is 14 residues. Germline CDR1 is KGHSH and CDR2 is LQKENI. V shed 5 bases, J shed 1 base, and the junction held 3 bases outside the gene matches. The DNA of the CDR3 is TGTGCCAGCTCAGCCCTAGCGGGCACAGATACGCAGTATTTT. Protein: CASSALAGTDTQYF.

The gene calls are TRBV6-4 and TRBJ1-1; the D is unclear. V was clipped by 4 bases and J by 6 bases, with 12 bases between them. The CDR3 loop spans 13 amino acids. CDR1 and CDR2 from the germline V gene are MRHNA and SNTAGT. In DNA, the CDR3 is TGTGCCAGCAGTGCGGAGGGTAGTTCTGAAGCTTTCTTT. This sequence encodes CASSAEGSSEAFF.

This chain links TRBV4-1 with TRBJ2-7; TRBD2 matches at 8 bases. V was pared by 1 base and J by 3 bases, with 5 bases of the junction left unmatched. There are 15 residues in the CDR3. Germline V gene lookup returns CDR1 MGHRA and CDR2 YSYEKL. CDR3 bases: TGCGCCAGCAGCCAAGTATTAGCGGGACTCTACGAGCAGTACTTC. It specifies CASSQVLAGLYEQYF.

This clone appeared once. This sequence joins TRBV19 and TRBJ1-5; 7 positions agree with TRBD1. The germline V gene has CDR1 LNHDA and CDR2 SQIVND (reference sequence). The CDR3 contains 15 residues. Losses at the gene ends were 3 bases for V and 3 bases for J; bases not matched to a gene: 5. DNA for the CDR3: TGTGCCAGTAGTATGGGACAGAATCACAATCAGCCCCAGCATTTT. The encoded protein is CASSMGQNHNQPQHF.

The chain joins TRBV5-1 to TRBJ2-3; D is unclear. CDR3 length: 14 amino acids. CDR1 is SGHRS, CDR2 YFSETQ, per germline. Trimming removed 1 base at V and 0 bases at J, with 6 bases between. CDR3 amino acids: CASSLTASTDTQYF. The CDR3 DNA follows: TGCGCCAGCAGCTTGACTGCCAGCACAGATACGCAGTATTTT.

As regards this clone: Other DNA sequences in this sample translate to the same CDR3. This sequence joins TRBV5-1 and TRBJ2-7, with 8 bases that match TRBD1. Germline V lookup: CDR1 SGHRS, CDR2 YFSETQ. CDR3 size: 13 residues. Trimming removed 1 base from V and 3 bases from J; junction bases left unmatched: 0. The CDR3 spells CASSLTGGYEQYF. The CDR3 coding sequence is TGCGCCAGCAGCTTGACAGGGGGCTACGAGCAGTACTTC. The full variable domain, rest sourced from reference TRBV5-1 and TRBJ2-7, is KAGVTQTPRYLIKTRGQQVTLSCSPISGHRSVSWYQQTPGQGLQFLFEYFSETQRNKGNFPGRFSGRQFSNSRSEMNVSTLELGDSALYLCASSLTGGYEQYFGPGTRLTVT.

J is TRBJ2-7 and V is TRBV6-5, with 7 nucleotides matching TRBD1. CDR1 and CDR2 (germline): MNHEY, SVGAGI. Trimming at V came to 4 bases and at J to 7 bases, leaving 16 bases not matched to a gene. This CDR3 contains 16 residues. CDR3 loop: CASSSATGREVGEQYF. CDR3 bases: TGTGCCAGCAGTTCCGCGACAGGGCGTGAAGTCGGAGAGCAGTACTTC.

V usage is TRBV11-2 and J usage is TRBJ2-3; a possible D gene is TRBD2 (7 bases). The CDR3 runs 15 residues. CDR1 is SGHAT, CDR2 FQNNGV, per germline. V lost 10 bases to trimming and J lost 1 base, with 18 bases between them. CDR3 sequence: CATGRGAMGTDTQYF. CDR3 nucleotide sequence: TGTGCCACTGGTCGGGGGGCAATGGGCACAGATACGCAGTATTTT.